Listed here are 8 T cell receptor beta chains from one sample, sequenced in a study of CD8+ T cells in alopecia areata. Treatment described: oral pan-JAK inhibitor, 5-10 mg twice daily. The authors extracted RNA and reverse transcribed it into cDNA as the sequencing template. Method: immunoSEQ multiplex PCR; TCRdb's copy keeps in-frame clones and lacks some. The sample includes approximately 280,000 clones, 58% of them seen just once. Sequenced material: CD4+ T cells sorted from blood, taken at week 24, from a patient treated with tofacitinib. The receptors stem from a human donor with alopecia areata.

This clone was picked up one time. V is TRBV19 and J is TRBJ1-5; tentative D call: TRBD1 (5 bases). Trimming left V 3 bases short and J 2 bases short, with 8 bases between. The CDR3 length is 14 residues. CDR1 and CDR2 (germline): LNHDA, SQIVND (reference sequence). For the CDR3, the DNA is TGTGCCAGTAGTATCCTCAGGGGCAATCAGCCCCAGCATTTT. Translated: CASSILRGNQPQHF.

The J gene is TRBJ2-7, the V gene TRBV7-2; tentative D call: TRBD2 (5 bases). Trimming took off 4 bases at V and 0 bases at J, with 13 bases between the two ends. The CDR3 totals 15 residues. CDR1 and CDR2 (germline): SGHTA, FQGNSA. CDR3 DNA: TGTGCCAGCAGCTCCCCCAAGGGAGACTCCTACGAGCAGTACTTC. Amino acids: CASSSPKGDSYEQYF.

The chain carries TRBV15 and TRBJ2-3; D perhaps matches TRBD2 (6 bases). Deletions cut 1 base from V and 7 bases from J, with 18 bases between. The CDR3 sequence is 16 residues long. The germline CDR1 and CDR2 sequences are LNHNV and YYDKDF (reference sequence). CDR3 bases: TGTGCCACCAGCAGAGGGGTGGGGGGATTGTTGAATACGCAGTATTTT. Its protein product is CATSRGVGGLLNTQYF.

The chain recombines TRBV29-1 with TRBJ2-2; TRBD2 might be the D (6 bases). The CDR3 consists of 14 residues. CDR1 is SQVTM and CDR2 is ANQGSEA in the germline V gene. V was trimmed by 3 bases and J by 0 bases, leaving 8 bases between them. CDR3 coding DNA: TGCAGCGTTGATGGGGGGACGAACACCGGGGAGCTGTTTTTT. This gives the protein CSVDGGTNTGELFF.

This clone has more than one count but fewer than ten. The CDR3 loop is CASTSGTVNTEAFF. The CDR3 DNA reads as TGTGCCAGCACCTCCGGGACAGTGAACACTGAAGCTTTCTTT. This sequence joins TRBV7-9 and TRBJ1-1; 7 nucleotides match TRBD1. V trimming: 7 bases; J trimming: 0 bases; junction bases outside the gene matches: 5. The CDR3 has 14 residues. CDR1 is SEHNR, CDR2 FQNEAQ, per germline (reference sequence).

The chain combines TRBV30 with TRBJ1-5; D gene uncertain. This CDR3 region has 11 residues. Looked up from germline, CDR1 is GTSNPN and CDR2 is SVGIG (reference sequence). V was pared by 0 bases and J by 9 bases, with 6 bases between. The DNA for the CDR3 is TGTGCCTGGAGTGTTGGAGGGCCCCAGCATTTT. Translating it yields CAWSVGGPQHF.

This clone has only a few counts. CDR3 in DNA: TGCGCCAGCAGCTTGGCCGGACAGGGGGATGGCTACACCTTC. Protein product: CASSLAGQGDGYTF. The chain combines TRBV5-1 with TRBJ1-2; 10 positions match TRBD1. Germline values: CDR1 SGHRS, CDR2 YFSETQ. The CDR3 is 14 amino acids. J was trimmed by 6 bases and V by 0 bases; bases with no gene match: 2. The whole variable domain, remainder taken from reference TRBV5-1 and TRBJ1-2, is KAGVTQTPRYLIKTRGQQVTLSCSPISGHRSVSWYQQTPGQGLQFLFEYFSETQRNKGNFPGRFSGRQFSNSRSEMNVSTLELGDSALYLCASSLAGQGDGYTFGSGTRLTVV.

V gene TRBV14 combines with J gene TRBJ2-1; a weak D match, TRBD2 (6 bases). Germline values: CDR1 SGHDN, CDR2 FVKESK. V lost 3 bases, J lost 2 bases, and 23 bases lay in between. The CDR3 length is 19 residues. This CDR3 is CASSHLELAYSRAYNEQFF. The CDR3 DNA is TGTGCCAGCAGCCATTTGGAGCTAGCGTACTCAAGGGCCTACAATGAGCAGTTCTTC.